What follows is one TCR beta chain and its context. The data belong to a study of blood T cell repertoires in COVID-19. Measured with immunoSEQ multiplex PCR; TCRdb has only the in-frame clones, and not every one. In the table there are approximately 190,000 clones, 84% of which are singletons. The V end lost 3 bases, the J end lost 0 bases, and 8 bases lay between the germline ends. This CDR3 contains 13 residues. Germline lookup yields CDR1 DFQATT and CDR2 SNEGSKA (reference sequence). The chain recombines TRBV20-1 with TRBJ1-1, with D hard to call. The source is a woman aged 25 to 39 who had been exposed to COVID-19. Sequencing input: PBMCs or T cells enriched from blood (not recorded which). DNA for the CDR3: TGCAGTGCTAGTCAGAAGATGAACACTGAAGCTTTCTTT. As protein: CSASQKMNTEAFF.